Listed below are T cell receptor beta chains from one sample, sequenced in a study of long-term antiretroviral therapy in people with HIV. The protocol was immunoSEQ multiplex PCR, while the TCRdb copy is restricted to in-frame clones and leaves out a portion. The sample yields roughly 50,000 clones, 80% to 90% seen once. The source was unsorted PBMCs, collected 0.8 years after starting antiretroviral therapy. The receptors originated from a woman aged 18 to 35 with HIV. The CDR3 runs from the conserved cysteine through the conserved F or W. The D gene is left open where the match is weak. Rows may omit the clone size; those that give it use once, few, many or a size class.

CDR3nt,CDR3aa,d_gene,j_gene,abundance,len,v_gene
TGTGCCAGCAGCTTGGGTCAAGGTACTGAAGCTTTCTTT,CASSLGQGTEAFF,NA,TRBJ1-1,NA,13,TRBV7-6
TGTGCCAGTAGTGCCCGGGACAGGGGGGACGGGGAGACCCAGTACTTC,CASSARDRGDGETQYF,TRBD1,TRBJ2-5,NA,16,TRBV19
TGTGCCAGCAGTTTAAATTTGAGCTTCGGACTAGCGGGAGGGCAGTACGAGCAGTACTTC,CASSLNLSFGLAGGQYEQYF,TRBD2,TRBJ2-7,NA,20,TRBV28
TGTGCCAGCAGTTTATGGAGGAATCAGCCCCAGCATTTT,CASSLWRNQPQHF,NA,TRBJ1-5,few,13,TRBV27
TGTGCCAGCAGCTCCCGGGAGACCCAGTACTTC,CASSSRETQYF,NA,TRBJ2-5,NA,11,TRBV7-9
TGTGCCAGCAGCGGGGGGGTAAACACCGGGGAGCTGTTTTTT,CASSGGVNTGELFF,NA,TRBJ2-2,few,14,TRBV9
TGTGCCAGCAGCGTAGTTGGGCTAGCTGCTTACAATGAGCAGTTCTTC,CASSVVGLAAYNEQFF,NA,TRBJ2-1,NA,16,TRBV9
TGCGCCAGCAGCCCTATCCCGCAAGGGGACAGTAGCAATCAGCCCCAGCATTTT,CASSPIPQGDSSNQPQHF,TRBD1,TRBJ1-5,NA,18,TRBV4-1
TGTGCCAGCTCACCGGGACAGCCCTACGAGCAGTACTTC,CASSPGQPYEQYF,TRBD1,TRBJ2-7,NA,13,TRBV18
TGTGCCAGTAGTGGCGGGACCCCCTACGAGCAGTACTTC,CASSGGTPYEQYF,NA,TRBJ2-7,NA,13,TRBV19
TGTGCCAGCAGCGAGGGGGTTAACTATGGCTACACCTTC,CASSEGVNYGYTF,NA,TRBJ1-2,few,13,TRBV9
TGTGCCAGCAGCCAAGAATTAGATATATCTCAGATCTTC,CASSQELDISQIF,NA,TRBJ2-1,NA,13,TRBV14
TGTGCCAGTAGTATTCGAGCGGGGGATACGCAGTATTTT,CASSIRAGDTQYF,TRBD2,TRBJ2-3,once,13,TRBV19
TGTGCCAGCAGTCCCGGACCGGTTTCCTACGAGCAGTACTTC,CASSPGPVSYEQYF,NA,TRBJ2-7,once,14,TRBV28
TGTGCCAGCAGCGTCGGGCGGGGTGAAGCTTTCTTT,CASSVGRGEAFF,NA,TRBJ1-1,NA,12,TRBV9
TGCGCCAGCAGTGTGTCTTTCAGCACAGATACGCAGTATTTT,CASSVSFSTDTQYF,NA,TRBJ2-3,NA,14,TRBV10-1
TGTGCCAGCAGCGTGGGGACGGCCTCTAGCACAGATACGCAGTATTTT,CASSVGTASSTDTQYF,NA,TRBJ2-3,NA,16,TRBV9
TGTGCCAGCAGGATCTCTAGGGGCACAGATACGCAGTATTTT,CASRISRGTDTQYF,NA,TRBJ2-3,once,14,TRBV27
TGTGCCAGCAGTGCGACAGCGGACACTGAAGCTTTCTTT,CASSATADTEAFF,NA,TRBJ1-1,once,13,TRBV6-4
TGTGCCGCCGAGTCAGGACAGTGGACAGATACGCAGTATTTT,CAAESGQWTDTQYF,NA,TRBJ2-3,NA,14,TRBV10-3
TGTGCCAGCAGCGCGGTGGGATGGAACACTGAAGCTTTCTTT,CASSAVGWNTEAFF,NA,TRBJ1-1,NA,14,TRBV7-9
TGTGCCAGCAGTGGACTGACTAGCTGGCACACAGATACGCAGTATTTT,CASSGLTSWHTDTQYF,TRBD2,TRBJ2-3,NA,16,TRBV2
TGTGCCATCAGTGAGTCCGCCCTGGGGGGGTCTGGGGCCAACGTCCTGACTTTC,CAISESALGGSGANVLTF,TRBD2,TRBJ2-6,NA,18,TRBV10-3
TGCGCCAGCAGCCAGCTGGGGGTAGCGGGTAACACAGATACGCAGTATTTT,CASSQLGVAGNTDTQYF,TRBD2,TRBJ2-3,NA,17,TRBV4-3
TGTGCCAGCAGCGCGCGGGAGTGGGGTCCAGAGACCCAGTACTTC,CASSAREWGPETQYF,TRBD2,TRBJ2-5,few,15,TRBV9
TGTGCCAGCACTCGGGATCAGTCCTACGAGCAGTACTTC,CASTRDQSYEQYF,NA,TRBJ2-7,NA,13,TRBV5-4
TGTGCCAGCAGTGACGAGTTAAGCTACGAGCAGTACTTC,CASSDELSYEQYF,NA,TRBJ2-7,few,13,TRBV25-1
TGCGCCAGCAGCTTTCCCGGTAGGCCTGAGCAGTTCTTC,CASSFPGRPEQFF,NA,TRBJ2-1,NA,13,TRBV5-1
TGTGCCACCCGGGTGAACACTGAAGCTTTCTTT,CATRVNTEAFF,NA,TRBJ1-1,few,11,TRBV10-3